This T cell receptor (beta chain) derives from a study of T cells after yellow fever vaccination. This clonotype was seen ten or more times. Its cognate antigen is unknown. They built TCR cDNA with 5'RACE template switching, a step that put in a universal primer site and UMIs. TCRdb reanalysed the 5' RACE reads using MiXCR and keeps one entry per CDR3 protein. The sample includes 250,000 or so distinct CDR3 sequences, about 3.9% of them seen just once. Study findings and constraints: Post-booster samples contained most primary-vaccination clones (approximately 96% CD4, about 85% CD8).

The V segment lost 0 bases and the J segment 3 bases; nucleotides outside the gene matches: 4. Germline-derived CDR1 and CDR2 are LNHNV and YYDKDF (reference sequence). The CDR3 spans 15 residues. The material sequenced was PBMCs, taken 15 days after the yellow fever booster vaccination. The chain joins TRBV15 to TRBJ2-5; 7 bases match TRBD1. The sequence derives from a man aged 18 to 29 who received the YFV17D yellow fever vaccine. The DNA of the CDR3 is TGTGCCACCAGCAGAGATGGGGACAGTAAAGAGACCCAGTACTTC. Protein: CATSRDGDSKETQYF.